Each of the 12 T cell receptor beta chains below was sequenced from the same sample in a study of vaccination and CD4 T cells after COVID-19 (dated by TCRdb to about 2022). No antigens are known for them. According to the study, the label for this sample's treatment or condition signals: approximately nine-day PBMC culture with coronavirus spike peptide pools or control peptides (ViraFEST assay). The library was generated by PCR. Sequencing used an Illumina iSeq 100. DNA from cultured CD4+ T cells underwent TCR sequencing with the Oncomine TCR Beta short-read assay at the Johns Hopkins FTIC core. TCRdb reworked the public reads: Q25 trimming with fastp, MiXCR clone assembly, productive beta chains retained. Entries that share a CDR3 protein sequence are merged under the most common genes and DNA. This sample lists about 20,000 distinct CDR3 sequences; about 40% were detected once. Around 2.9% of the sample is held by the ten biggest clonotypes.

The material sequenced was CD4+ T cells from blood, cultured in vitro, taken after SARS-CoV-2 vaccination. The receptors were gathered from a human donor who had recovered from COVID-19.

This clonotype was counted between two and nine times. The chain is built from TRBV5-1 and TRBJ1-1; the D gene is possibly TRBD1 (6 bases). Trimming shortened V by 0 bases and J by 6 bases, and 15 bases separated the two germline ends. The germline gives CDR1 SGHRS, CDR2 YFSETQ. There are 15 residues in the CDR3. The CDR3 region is CASSLDPGARPEAFF. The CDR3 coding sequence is TGCGCCAGCAGCTTGGATCCAGGGGCTAGGCCTGAAGCTTTCTTT.

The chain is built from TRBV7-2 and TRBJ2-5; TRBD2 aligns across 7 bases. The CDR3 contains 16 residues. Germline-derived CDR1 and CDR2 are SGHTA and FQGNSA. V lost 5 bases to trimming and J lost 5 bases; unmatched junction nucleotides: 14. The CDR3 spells CASSQDPTDGGETQYF. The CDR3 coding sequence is TGTGCCAGCAGCCAAGACCCCACGGACGGGGGGGAGACCCAGTACTTC. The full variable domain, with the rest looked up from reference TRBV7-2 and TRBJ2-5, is GAGVSQSPSNKVTEKGKDVELRCDPISGHTALYWYRQSLGQGLEFLIYFQGNSAPDKSGLPSDRFSAERTGGSVSTLTIQRTQQEDSAVYLCASSQDPTDGGETQYFGPGTRLLVL.

CDR3 residues: CASSLTSGANTGELFF. CDR3 DNA: TGTGCCAGTAGCCTGACTAGCGGAGCGAACACCGGGGAGCTGTTTTTT. The chain employs TRBV19 and TRBJ2-2, with 9 bases that match TRBD2. CDR3 length: 16 amino acids. The J segment lost 0 bases and the V segment lost 6 bases, leaving 5 bases of the junction unmatched. Germline CDR1 is LNHDA and CDR2 is SQIVND (reference sequence).

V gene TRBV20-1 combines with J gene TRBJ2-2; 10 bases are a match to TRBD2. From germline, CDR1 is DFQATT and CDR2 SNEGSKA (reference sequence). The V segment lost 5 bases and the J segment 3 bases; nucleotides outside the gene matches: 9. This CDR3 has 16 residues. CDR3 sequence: CSARSSGRGYTGELFF. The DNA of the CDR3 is TGCAGTGCTCGCTCAAGCGGGAGGGGGTACACCGGGGAGCTGTTTTTT.

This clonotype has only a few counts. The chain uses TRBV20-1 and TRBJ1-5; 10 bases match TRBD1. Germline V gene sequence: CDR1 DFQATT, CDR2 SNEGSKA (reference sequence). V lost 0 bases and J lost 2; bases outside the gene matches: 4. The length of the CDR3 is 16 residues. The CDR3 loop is CSARDTGTGGNQPQHF. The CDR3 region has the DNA TGCAGTGCTAGAGATACCGGGACAGGGGGCAATCAGCCCCAGCATTTT.

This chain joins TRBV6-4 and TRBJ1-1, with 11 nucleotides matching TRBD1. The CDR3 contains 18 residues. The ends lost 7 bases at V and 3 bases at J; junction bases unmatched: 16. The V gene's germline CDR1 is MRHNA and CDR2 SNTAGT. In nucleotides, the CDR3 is TGTGCCAGCACCCACCCCGGGACAGGGGGAATATTTGACACTGAAGCTTTCTTT. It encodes CASTHPGTGGIFDTEAFF.

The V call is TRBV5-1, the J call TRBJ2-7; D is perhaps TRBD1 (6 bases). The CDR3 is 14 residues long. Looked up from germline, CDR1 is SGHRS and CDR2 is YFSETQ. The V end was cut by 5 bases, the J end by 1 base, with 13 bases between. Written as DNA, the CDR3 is TGCGCCAGCAGATCCGGGACATCGTCCTACGAGCAGTACTTC. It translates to CASRSGTSSYEQYF.

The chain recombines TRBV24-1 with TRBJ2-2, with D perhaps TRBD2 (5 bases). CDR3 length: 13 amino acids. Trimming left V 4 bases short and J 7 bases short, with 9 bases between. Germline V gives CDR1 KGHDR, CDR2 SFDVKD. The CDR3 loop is CATSEVAIGELFF. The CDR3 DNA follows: TGTGCCACCAGTGAAGTAGCGATCGGGGAGCTGTTTTTT.

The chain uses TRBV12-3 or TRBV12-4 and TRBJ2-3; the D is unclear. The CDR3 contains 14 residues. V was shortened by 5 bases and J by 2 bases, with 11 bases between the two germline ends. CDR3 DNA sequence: TGTGCCAGCAGTATCCGAGATACCACAGATACGCAGTATTTT. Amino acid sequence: CASSIRDTTDTQYF.

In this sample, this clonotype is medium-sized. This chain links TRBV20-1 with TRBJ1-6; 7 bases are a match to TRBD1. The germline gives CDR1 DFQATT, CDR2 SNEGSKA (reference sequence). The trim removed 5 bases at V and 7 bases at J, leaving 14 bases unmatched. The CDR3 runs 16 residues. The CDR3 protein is CSAPWVRQGLNSPLHF. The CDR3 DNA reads TGCAGTGCTCCCTGGGTTAGACAGGGCCTCAATTCACCCCTCCACTTT.

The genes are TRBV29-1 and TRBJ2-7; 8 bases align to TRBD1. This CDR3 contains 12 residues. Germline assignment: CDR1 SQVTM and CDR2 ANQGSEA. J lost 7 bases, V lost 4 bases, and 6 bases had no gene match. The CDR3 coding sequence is TGCAGCGTTGGACAGGGGTCGAGGGAGCAGTACTTC. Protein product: CSVGQGSREQYF.

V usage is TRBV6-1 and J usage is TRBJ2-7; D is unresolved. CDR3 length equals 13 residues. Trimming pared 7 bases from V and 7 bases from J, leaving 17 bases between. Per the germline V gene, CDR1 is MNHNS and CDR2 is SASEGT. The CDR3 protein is CASIFAAFGEQYF. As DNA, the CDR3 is TGTGCCAGCATTTTCGCGGCTTTTGGTGAGCAGTACTTC.